These 26 T cell receptor beta chains originate from one sample sequenced in a study of cytomegalovirus exposure and HLA in healthy donors. A multiplex PCR was run with 60 Vbeta primers and 13 Jbeta primers. Only in-frame clones appear in the TCRdb table, and some are missing; sequencing was by immunoSEQ multiplex PCR. The sample contains around 200,000 clones, around three quarters of which appear only once. The sequenced sample was PBMCs. The receptors stem from a woman under 40 in good health and CMV-seropositive.

CDR3 DNA: TGTGCCAGCAGTTACCAACAGCTTGACACCTACAATGAGCAGTTCTTC. It specifies CASSYQQLDTYNEQFF. The V gene is TRBV6-5, the J gene TRBJ2-1, with D unclear. From germline, CDR1 is MNHEY and CDR2 SVGAGI. The CDR3 runs to 16 residues. V dropped 2 bases and J dropped 2 bases, with 13 bases sitting between them.

This clone was seen only a few times. The chain employs TRBV6-5 and TRBJ1-1; 9 positions match TRBD1. V lost 2 bases to trimming and J lost 3 bases; unmatched junction nucleotides: 4. Germline values: CDR1 MNHEY, CDR2 SVGAGI. The CDR3 loop spans 15 amino acids. As DNA, the CDR3 is TGTGCCAGCAGTTACAACAGGGGGCTAGACACTGAAGCTTTCTTT. Translated: CASSYNRGLDTEAFF.

There are a few counts of this clone. The chain combines TRBV30 with TRBJ2-1; D might be TRBD1 (5 bases). Per germline, CDR1 GTSNPN and CDR2 SVGIG (reference sequence). Trimming left V 0 bases short and J 5 bases short, with 14 bases between. The CDR3 is made up of 15 amino acids. This CDR3 is CAWSVWQGRDNEQFF. The DNA of the CDR3 is TGTGCCTGGAGTGTTTGGCAGGGTCGCGACAATGAGCAGTTCTTC. Filled out from reference TRBV30 and TRBJ2-1, the complete variable domain reads SQTIHQWPATLVQPVGSPLSLECTVEGTSNPNLYWYRQAAGRGLQLLFYSVGIGQISSEVPQNLSASRPQDRQFILSSKKLLLSDSGFYLCAWSVWQGRDNEQFFGPGTRLTVL.

In DNA form, the CDR3 reads TGTGCCAGCAGTTTATCGTTTAAGACACCCTATAACTTCTTC. It is translated as CASSLSFKTPYNFF. This chain connects TRBV27 to TRBJ2-1; D gene ambiguous. The germline V gene encodes CDR1 MNHEY and CDR2 SMNVEV (reference sequence). This CDR3 has 14 residues. Trimming shortened V by 0 bases and J by 16 bases, and 19 bases separated the two germline ends.

V and J are TRBV6-6 and TRBJ2-4; TRBD1 is a possible D gene (6 bases). Germline CDR1 MNHNY, CDR2 SVGAGI (reference sequence). CDR3 length equals 12 residues. V was shortened by 6 bases and J by 13 bases, with 16 bases between the two germline ends. Written as DNA, the CDR3 is TGTGCCAGCAGAAGCACAAACAGGGTCCAGTACTTC. As protein: CASRSTNRVQYF.

In the case of this clone: The sample has other DNA sequences that encode this CDR3 too. DNA for the CDR3: TGTGCCATCAGTGAGTCGACAGGGGTCTACGAGCAGTACTTC. Protein: CAISESTGVYEQYF. The chain carries TRBV10-3 and TRBJ2-7; 8 bases match TRBD1. Germline CDR1 is ENHRY and CDR2 is SYGVKD. The CDR3 is 14 residues long. The J segment lost 3 bases and the V segment lost 0 bases, leaving 1 base of the junction unmatched.

The rearrangement links TRBV30 to TRBJ1-5; D not resolved. Germline loops: CDR1 GTSNPN, CDR2 SVGIG (reference sequence). V was trimmed by 2 bases and J by 10 bases, leaving 18 bases between them. The CDR3 runs 14 residues. In nucleotides, the CDR3 is TGTGCCTGGAGTCGTCCCCCTCTGGACTTACCCCAGCATTTT. Amino acid sequence: CAWSRPPLDLPQHF.

This chain links TRBV10-3 with TRBJ1-1, with TRBD1 identical over 9 bases. Germline CDR1 is ENHRY and CDR2 is SYGVKD. The CDR3 consists of 16 residues. J was trimmed by 6 bases and V by 9 bases; bases with no gene match: 17. The CDR3 region has the DNA TGTGCCATTTTACAATTACCGGGACAGGGACGGGCTGAAGCTTTCTTT. Its protein is CAILQLPGQGRAEAFF.

This chain uses TRBV6-4 with TRBJ2-1, with 8 bases matching TRBD2. With V trimmed by 7 bases and J by 0 bases, 5 bases remained unmatched. CDR1 and CDR2 (germline): MRHNA, SNTAGT. The CDR3 extends over 15 amino acids. CDR3 in amino acids: CASKLAGNSYNEQFF. For the CDR3, the DNA is TGTGCCAGCAAATTAGCGGGAAACTCCTACAATGAGCAGTTCTTC.

This chain joins TRBV6-1 and TRBJ1-5, with 7 bases identical to TRBD1. The CDR3 runs to 14 residues. The V gene end was trimmed by 7 bases and the J gene end by 1 base; junction bases not matched to a gene: 4. Germline loops: CDR1 MNHNS, CDR2 SASEGT. The CDR3 reads CASKGAGSNQPQHF. The DNA for the CDR3 is TGTGCCAGCAAGGGGGCAGGGAGCAATCAGCCCCAGCATTTT.

The sample holds a few counts of this clone. This chain joins TRBV15 and TRBJ2-3; possibly TRBD2 for D (6 bases). Trimming left V 1 base short and J 5 bases short, with 16 bases between. CDR3 length: 16 residues. From germline, CDR1 is LNHNV and CDR2 YYDKDF (reference sequence). CDR3 coding DNA: TGTGCCACCAGCAGAGTTTTGGGGCGGGACTTAGATACGCAGTATTTT. Translation: CATSRVLGRDLDTQYF.

In this sample, this clone turned up once. This sequence joins TRBV6-1 and TRBJ1-1, with 8 bases fitting TRBD1. CDR3 length equals 14 residues. Losses at the gene ends were 4 bases for V and 4 bases for J; bases not matched to a gene: 5. Germline V CDR1 and CDR2: MNHNS, SASEGT. CDR3 DNA: TGTGCCAGCAGTGGGTACAGGGGGAGCACTGAAGCTTTCTTT. Translating gives CASSGYRGSTEAFF.

This chain links TRBV5-1 with TRBJ1-1; unclear D gene. Germline loops: CDR1 SGHRS, CDR2 YFSETQ. The ends were cut back, 1 base at V and 2 bases at J, with 9 bases in the middle. The CDR3 has 14 residues. The CDR3 DNA reads TGCGCCAGCAGCTTGAGTCCAGGTAACACTGAAGCTTTCTTT. It codes for CASSLSPGNTEAFF.

The chain employs TRBV28 and TRBJ2-1; 11 nucleotides line up with TRBD1. V shed 3 bases, J shed 7 bases, and the junction held 5 bases outside the gene matches. CDR1 is MDHEN and CDR2 is SYDVKM in the germline V gene. The CDR3 covers 15 residues. CDR3 residues: CASSFGQGARNEQFF. The CDR3 DNA follows: TGTGCCAGCAGTTTTGGACAGGGGGCGCGGAATGAGCAGTTCTTC.

This clone appeared once. The V call is TRBV4-1, the J call TRBJ2-5; 7 nucleotides align to TRBD2. Germline assignment: CDR1 MGHRA and CDR2 YSYEKL. The V segment lost 1 base and the J segment 5 bases; nucleotides outside the gene matches: 7. The CDR3 loop spans 15 amino acids. The CDR3 is CASSQVGLVLETQYF. CDR3 coding DNA: TGCGCCAGCAGCCAAGTAGGACTAGTCTTGGAGACCCAGTACTTC.

The chain carries TRBV30 and TRBJ1-1, with TRBD1 matching 8 bases. This CDR3 spans 13 amino acids. V shed 5 bases and J 3 bases; nucleotides not matched to a gene: 5. The germline CDR1 and CDR2 sequences are GTSNPN and SVGIG (reference sequence). The CDR3: CAWGQGWDTEAFF. CDR3 nucleotide sequence: TGTGCCTGGGGACAGGGTTGGGACACTGAAGCTTTCTTT. The whole variable domain, remainder taken from reference TRBV30 and TRBJ1-1, is SQTIHQWPATLVQPVGSPLSLECTVEGTSNPNLYWYRQAAGRGLQLLFYSVGIGQISSEVPQNLSASRPQDRQFILSSKKLLLSDSGFYLCAWGQGWDTEAFFGQGTRLTVV.

The genes are TRBV7-2 and TRBJ2-7, with TRBD2 matching 11 bases. Trimming removed 5 bases from V and 0 bases from J; junction bases left unmatched: 3. From germline, CDR1 is SGHTA and CDR2 FQGNSA. This CDR3 has 15 residues. Written as DNA, the CDR3 is TGTGCCAGCAGCCAGGGACTAGCGGCCTCCTACGAGCAGTACTTC. The encoded protein is CASSQGLAASYEQYF.

Here the CDR3 reads CASSLQRVEVGEQYF. The CDR3 DNA is TGTGCCAGCAGCTTACAGAGAGTTGAAGTGGGCGAGCAGTACTTC. The chain has TRBV5-4 and TRBJ2-7, with D hard to call. Per germline, CDR1 SGHNT and CDR2 YYREEE (reference sequence). Trimming took off 2 bases at V and 6 bases at J, with 18 bases between the two ends. The CDR3 loop spans 15 amino acids.

This chain connects TRBV5-1 to TRBJ2-7; the match to TRBD1 covers 7 bases. CDR1 and CDR2 (germline): SGHRS, YFSETQ. The CDR3 is made up of 14 amino acids. The V gene end was trimmed by 0 bases and the J gene end by 3 bases; junction bases not matched to a gene: 3. This CDR3 is CASSLGSGGYEQYF. For the CDR3, the DNA is TGCGCCAGCAGCTTGGGGTCAGGGGGCTACGAGCAGTACTTC.

The chain is built from TRBV5-1 and TRBJ2-2; D unclear. This CDR3 spans 14 amino acids. The germline CDR1 and CDR2 sequences are SGHRS and YFSETQ. Trimming took off 3 bases at V and 2 bases at J, with 8 bases between the two ends. The CDR3 loop is CASSSQSNTGELFF. The CDR3 nucleotides read TGCGCCAGCAGCTCTCAGTCTAACACCGGGGAGCTGTTTTTT.

The chain couples TRBV10-1 to TRBJ2-1, with TRBD1 as a possible D gene (5 bases). Trimming removed 2 bases from V and 1 base from J, with 9 bases in between. CDR1 is WNHNN and CDR2 is SYGVQD in the germline V gene (reference sequence). The CDR3 spans 15 residues. The CDR3 nucleotides are TGCGCCAGCAGTGAGGCAGGGTCGTCCTACAATGAGCAGTTCTTC. As protein: CASSEAGSSYNEQFF.

The gene calls are TRBV6-6 and TRBJ2-7; 11 bases are a match to TRBD2. Germline assignment: CDR1 MNHNY and CDR2 SVGAGI (reference sequence). Trimming at V came to 0 bases and at J to 7 bases, leaving 5 bases not matched to a gene. This CDR3 has 15 residues. For the CDR3, the DNA is TGTGCCAGCAGTTACTCTAGCGGGGGGGCGCGAGAGCAGTACTTC. It is translated as CASSYSSGGAREQYF.

This clone appeared once. V usage is TRBV30 and J usage is TRBJ1-1; 8 bases fit TRBD1. The CDR3 runs 15 residues. Germline V gene sequence: CDR1 GTSNPN, CDR2 SVGIG (reference sequence). Germline trimming cut 3 bases from V and 5 bases from J; bases unmatched to any gene: 11. The CDR3 spells CAWSSLGQGWTEAFF. The CDR3 DNA reads as TGTGCCTGGAGCTCTTTAGGACAGGGCTGGACTGAAGCTTTCTTT.

The chain is built from TRBV2 and TRBJ2-7, with TRBD2 matching over 7 bases. V trimming: 6 bases; J trimming: 2 bases; junction bases outside the gene matches: 7. CDR1 and CDR2 (germline): SNHLY, FYNNEI. This CDR3 has 14 residues. For the CDR3, the DNA is TGTGCCAGCAGCCCGGGGGGAAATCCCTACGAGCAGTACTTC. It codes for CASSPGGNPYEQYF.

V gene TRBV5-4 combines with J gene TRBJ2-5; 7 nucleotides align to TRBD1. Germline V gene lookup returns CDR1 SGHNT and CDR2 YYREEE (reference sequence). This CDR3 comprises 14 residues. With V trimmed by 4 bases and J by 1 base, 4 bases remained unmatched. CDR3 loop: CASSPGTAQETQYF. The CDR3 coding sequence is TGTGCCAGCAGCCCTGGGACAGCCCAAGAGACCCAGTACTTC.

This clone was counted between two and nine times. The V gene is TRBV11-3, the J gene TRBJ2-2, with TRBD1 identical over 8 bases. The CDR3 spans 14 residues. Losses at the gene ends were 4 bases for V and 6 bases for J; bases not matched to a gene: 4. Looked up from germline, CDR1 is SGHNT and CDR2 is YENEEA. The DNA for the CDR3 is TGTGCCAGCAGCTCACGACAGGGGCCCGGGGAGCTGTTTTTT. This codes for CASSSRQGPGELFF.